This TCR beta chain originates from a study of blood T cell repertoires in COVID-19. About the study: Donors in the United States, Italy and Spain gave samples during acute or convalescent COVID-19. PBMCs, B-cell-depleted T cells, or T cells were the source of the cDNA or gDNA that made up the material.

Resolution of symptoms, clearance, or two negative PCRs was present in recovered Cohort 3 donors. Here immunoSEQ multiplex PCR was the method, and the copy in TCRdb shows in-frame clones only, minus some. Seen here are around 380,000 clones, about 87% observed once, and the top ten hold approximately 1.2%. This sequence was found in a young man who had recovered from COVID-19. The sample comprised PBMCs or T cells enriched from blood (not recorded which).

DNA of the CDR3: TGTGCCAGCAGCGTACTATCCGGGACAGAAGCTTTCTTT. It translates to CASSVLSGTEAFF. The chain couples TRBV9 to TRBJ1-1; D is perhaps TRBD1 (6 bases). Deletions cut 1 base from V and 8 bases from J, with 12 bases between. The CDR3 totals 13 residues. From germline, CDR1 is SGDLS and CDR2 YYNGEE.